Below, one T cell receptor beta chain is given with its context. The CDR3 runs to 16 residues. Germline V gene sequence: CDR1 MNHNS, CDR2 SASEGT. The V end was cut by 2 bases, the J end by 6 bases, with 17 bases between. The sample is drawn from a study of blood T cell repertoires in COVID-19. Overall study context: The United States, Italy and Spain were the sources of the acute and convalescent COVID-19 samples.

TCRdb's table, derived via immunoSEQ multiplex PCR, lists solely in-frame clones and lacks some. The sample carries 200,000 to 250,000 clones, 84% recorded once. This sequence originates from a man in his thirties or forties with active or convalescent COVID-19. The chain employs TRBV6-1 and TRBJ1-3, with TRBD1 as a possible D gene (5 bases). Sequencing used peripheral blood. The CDR3 region is CASSEIAGVKKNTIYF. The CDR3 coding sequence is TGTGCCAGCAGTGAAATTGCGGGGGTAAAGAAAAACACCATATATTTT.